The 25 T cell receptor beta chains presented below share a single source sample, sequenced in a study of blood T cells in healthy people across ages. PCR was performed a second time for 7 to 11 cycles using a sample-barcoded 5' primer and a J-beta primer mix. Each CDR3 protein is one row after TCRdb ran MiXCR on the 5' RACE reads. The data show 1.5 million to 2 million distinct CDR3 sequences, 39% seen once. Specimen: blood. The source of these receptors is a human donor in good health.

The rearrangement links TRBV12-3 or TRBV12-4 to TRBJ2-1; a weak D match, TRBD2 (7 bases). The CDR3 length is 15 residues. V lost 3 bases and J lost 6, with 15 bases in between. CDR3 bases: TGTGCCAGCAGTTTTGGCGGGGGCTCTTTCAATGAGCAGTTCTTC. Encoded protein: CASSFGGGSFNEQFF.

Only a few counts were recorded for this clonotype. The V and J genes are TRBV28 and TRBJ1-2; D might be TRBD1 (5 bases). V dropped 9 bases and J dropped 10 bases, with 15 bases sitting between them. Germline lookup yields CDR1 MDHEN and CDR2 SYDVKM. This CDR3 contains 11 residues. The CDR3 sequence is CASGHLADYTF. The CDR3 coding sequence is TGTGCCAGTGGACACCTGGCTGACTACACCTTC.

In its sample, this clonotype was seen a few times. The gene calls are TRBV4-3 and TRBJ2-6, with 12 bases identical to TRBD1. CDR1 and CDR2 from the germline V gene are LGHNA and YSLEER. After removal of 0 bases from V and 3 bases from J, the junction contained 6 bases not matched to a gene. The CDR3 runs to 19 residues. CDR3 region: CASSQDMGQGAGGANVLTF. The CDR3 bases are TGCGCCAGCAGCCAAGATATGGGACAGGGGGCTGGTGGGGCCAACGTCCTGACTTTC.

The chain recombines TRBV20-1 with TRBJ2-7; no clear D gene. V was cut by 6 bases and J by 4 bases, with 7 bases left in between. Germline CDR1 is DFQATT and CDR2 is SNEGSKA (reference sequence). The CDR3 spans 10 residues. Written as DNA, the CDR3 is TGCAGTGCGGTCGGGTACGAGCAGTACTTC. Translation gives CSAVGYEQYF.

CDR3 amino acids: CSAPSWAVDYGYTF. CDR3 bases: TGCAGTGCCCCGTCTTGGGCAGTCGACTATGGCTACACCTTC. V and J are TRBV20-1 and TRBJ1-2; D is uncertain. The V end lost 6 bases, the J end lost 3 bases, and 17 bases lay between the germline ends. This CDR3 region has 14 residues. The germline gives CDR1 DFQATT, CDR2 SNEGSKA (reference sequence).

There are many counts of this clonotype. V usage is TRBV29-1 and J usage is TRBJ1-2; a weak D match, TRBD1 (5 bases). The germline V gene has CDR1 SQVTM and CDR2 ANQGSEA. V lost 0 bases to trimming and J lost 0 bases, with 5 bases between them. The CDR3 contains 13 residues. The CDR3 nucleotides are TGCAGCGTTGAAGAGGGACCTAACTATGGCTACACCTTC. As protein: CSVEEGPNYGYTF.

This clonotype turned up a few times. The V gene is TRBV4-1, the J gene TRBJ2-4; 9 nucleotides agree with TRBD2. This CDR3 is built from 18 residues. Germline lookup yields CDR1 MGHRA and CDR2 YSYEKL. The V gene end was trimmed by 2 bases and the J gene end by 7 bases; junction bases not matched to a gene: 15. The CDR3 region has the DNA TGCGCCAGCAGCCAAAAGAGTCGAGGCGGGGGGGGCACGAACATTCAGTACTTC. Translated, it gives CASSQKSRGGGGTNIQYF.

CDR3 bases: TGTGCCAGCAGCTTAGTGGAGGGAAGTCCCGATACGCAGTATTTT. It specifies CASSLVEGSPDTQYF. This chain links TRBV7-2 with TRBJ2-3; D is possibly TRBD2 (6 bases). V lost 1 base and J 6 bases, leaving 14 bases between the germline ends. The CDR3 loop spans 15 amino acids. Germline V gene lookup returns CDR1 SGHTA and CDR2 FQGNSA.

This chain links TRBV15 with TRBJ2-7; 9 nucleotides line up with TRBD2. With 1 base clipped from V and 2 bases from J, the junction kept 12 bases outside the gene matches. This CDR3 spans 18 amino acids. Germline CDR1 and CDR2: LNHNV and YYDKDF (reference sequence). The CDR3 protein is CATSRGSASGAGPYEQYF. The CDR3 nucleotides read TGTGCCACCAGCAGAGGTTCGGCTAGCGGGGCGGGCCCCTACGAGCAGTACTTC. Together with reference TRBV15 and TRBJ2-7, the CDR3 gives the full variable domain: DAMVIQNPRYQVTQFGKPVTLSCSQTLNHNVMYWYQQKSSQAPKLLFHYYDKDFNNEADTPDNFQSRRPNTSFCFLDIRSPGLGDTAMYLCATSRGSASGAGPYEQYFGPGTRLTVT.

A few counts support this clonotype. The chain combines TRBV7-2 with TRBJ2-3; 16 bases are shared with TRBD2. Germline V gives CDR1 SGHTA, CDR2 FQGNSA. This CDR3 contains 20 residues. V lost 3 bases and J lost 1; bases outside the gene matches: 10. The CDR3 spells CASSFNPGLAGGLRTDTQYF. Here the CDR3 DNA reads TGTGCCAGCAGCTTCAACCCGGGACTAGCGGGGGGGCTCCGCACAGATACGCAGTATTTT.

This chain uses TRBV12-3 or TRBV12-4 with TRBJ2-7; D not resolved. The CDR3 totals 14 residues. Deletions cut 10 bases from V and 2 bases from J, with 18 bases between. This CDR3 reads CANSFRAGTYEQYF. Written as DNA, the CDR3 is TGTGCCAACAGCTTCCGGGCAGGAACCTACGAGCAGTACTTC.

This clonotype occurred a few times. The rearrangement joins TRBV27 to TRBJ1-1, with a tentative D call TRBD1 (6 bases). V lost 5 bases and J lost 1, with 14 bases in between. From germline, CDR1 is MNHEY and CDR2 SMNVEV (reference sequence). The CDR3 runs to 15 residues. The CDR3 nucleotides read TGTGCCAGCAGTGCCCCCTCGACAGGGAACACTGAAGCTTTCTTT. Protein: CASSAPSTGNTEAFF.

The V gene is TRBV19, the J gene TRBJ2-3; D possibly corresponds to TRBD1 (6 bases). The germline V gene has CDR1 LNHDA and CDR2 SQIVND (reference sequence). The CDR3 runs 13 residues. Trimming cost V 6 bases and J 4 bases, with 11 bases left between them. CDR3 loop: CASRNWTADTQYF. The CDR3 bases are TGTGCCAGTAGAAACTGGACAGCAGATACGCAGTATTTT.

The V and J genes are TRBV28 and TRBJ1-2; D perhaps matches TRBD1 (5 bases). This CDR3 comprises 16 residues. Per the germline V gene, CDR1 is MDHEN and CDR2 is SYDVKM. The V and J ends lost 7 bases and 4 bases respectively, with 22 bases between them. The CDR3: CASTPIPVLGGYGYTF. CDR3 coding DNA: TGTGCCAGCACCCCAATTCCCGTGCTGGGGGGCTATGGCTACACCTTC.

V gene TRBV29-1 combines with J gene TRBJ1-2; no firm D call. Germline CDR1 and CDR2: SQVTM and ANQGSEA. Trimming removed 2 bases from V and 3 bases from J, with 7 bases in between. The CDR3 has 12 amino acids. CDR3 sequence reads: CSVETIHYGYTF. CDR3 bases: TGCAGCGTTGAAACCATTCACTATGGCTACACCTTC. Looking up the rest from reference TRBV29-1 and TRBJ1-2 gives the full variable domain: SAVISQKPSRDICQRGTSLTIQCQVDSQVTMMFWYRQQPGQSLTLIATANQGSEATYESGFVIDKFPISRPNLTFSTLTVSNMSPEDSSIYLCSVETIHYGYTFGSGTRLTVV.

V gene TRBV29-1 combines with J gene TRBJ2-7; D gene unclear. V shed 7 bases and J shed 2 bases, with 9 bases lying between them. Germline V CDR1 and CDR2: SQVTM, ANQGSEA. The CDR3 covers 11 residues. CDR3 in DNA: TGCAGCGCCCTTACCGCCTACGAGCAGTACTTC. As protein: CSALTAYEQYF.

This clonotype was seen more than once but under ten times. V is TRBV7-2 and J is TRBJ1-5; no definite D call. This CDR3 is built from 17 residues. Trimming took off 1 base at V and 0 bases at J, with 13 bases between the two ends. The V gene's germline CDR1 is SGHTA and CDR2 FQGNSA. The CDR3: CASSLVRGGYSNQPQHF. DNA of the CDR3: TGTGCCAGCAGCTTAGTCCGGGGAGGATATAGCAATCAGCCCCAGCATTTT.

The table lists this clonotype with many counts. The chain uses TRBV5-1 and TRBJ2-5; 7 bases match TRBD1. The J segment lost 5 bases and the V segment lost 4 bases, leaving 8 bases of the junction unmatched. The CDR3 is 14 amino acids. Germline CDR1 and CDR2: SGHRS and YFSETQ. The CDR3 nucleotides read TGCGCCAGCAGCCCTCAGACAGGGACGGAGACCCAGTACTTC. Translation: CASSPQTGTETQYF.

This clonotype appeared a few times. The chain uses TRBV5-1 and TRBJ2-5; tentatively, D is TRBD1 (5 bases). This CDR3 region has 13 residues. The germline gives CDR1 SGHRS, CDR2 YFSETQ. Trimming took 7 bases from V and 5 from J, leaving 15 bases between them. The CDR3 protein is CASQGWGEETQYF. The CDR3 bases are TGCGCCAGCCAGGGATGGGGTGAGGAGACCCAGTACTTC.

This clonotype was seen a handful of times. A far larger clone lies a single base away; this is likely a read error. V gene TRBV7-9 combines with J gene TRBJ2-5; D is perhaps TRBD1 (6 bases). The ends were cut back, 7 bases at V and 2 bases at J, with 11 bases in the middle. The CDR3 contains 13 residues. From germline, CDR1 is SEHNR and CDR2 FQNEAQ (reference sequence). CDR3: CASILGQQETQYF. CDR3 nucleotides: TGTGCCAGCATCCTCGGACAGCAAGAGACCCAGTACTTC.

V is TRBV29-1 and J is TRBJ1-2; D is perhaps TRBD1 (5 bases). CDR1 and CDR2 (germline): SQVTM, ANQGSEA. The CDR3 is 13 residues long. Deletions cut 1 base from V and 8 bases from J, with 14 bases between. The CDR3: CSVEVGGYRGYTF. The CDR3 DNA follows: TGCAGCGTTGAAGTGGGGGGGTACAGGGGCTACACCTTC.

The chain has TRBV5-1 and TRBJ2-1; D remains unclear. Germline CDR1 and CDR2: SGHRS and YFSETQ. Trimming left V 4 bases short and J 5 bases short, with 22 bases between. The CDR3 is 17 residues long. In nucleotides, the CDR3 is TGCGCCAGCAGCACCCTTGGGGTAGTACAGTATGACAATGAGCAGTTCTTC. Amino acid sequence: CASSTLGVVQYDNEQFF.

This clonotype was detected only a few times. The chain couples TRBV4-1 to TRBJ2-1; 7 positions agree with TRBD1. From germline, CDR1 is MGHRA and CDR2 YSYEKL. The ends lost 3 bases at V and 7 bases at J; junction bases unmatched: 15. The CDR3 runs to 17 residues. The CDR3 spells CASSHLQGGVSLNEQFF. CDR3 sequence (DNA): TGCGCCAGCAGCCATCTTCAAGGGGGCGTAAGTTTGAATGAGCAGTTCTTC.

The sample holds a few counts of this clonotype. The rearrangement uses TRBV30 and TRBJ2-7; D unresolved. The V and J ends lost 2 bases and 4 bases respectively, with 6 bases between them. The germline CDR1 and CDR2 sequences are GTSNPN and SVGIG (reference sequence). The CDR3 loop spans 11 amino acids. DNA of the CDR3: TGTGCCTGGAGTCTGATTTACGAGCAGTACTTC. It is translated as CAWSLIYEQYF. Filled out from reference TRBV30 and TRBJ2-7, the complete variable domain reads SQTIHQWPATLVQPVGSPLSLECTVEGTSNPNLYWYRQAAGRGLQLLFYSVGIGQISSEVPQNLSASRPQDRQFILSSKKLLLSDSGFYLCAWSLIYEQYFGPGTRLTVT.

This clonotype was observed a few times. V and J are TRBV5-1 and TRBJ2-7; TRBD1 matches at 9 bases. The J call may be faulty, since TRBJ2-1 better matches the DNA end. Germline lookup yields CDR1 SGHRS and CDR2 YFSETQ. This CDR3 is built from 14 residues. The CDR3 loop reads CATQVLQGAYEQFF. Here the CDR3 DNA reads TGCGCCACCCAGGTTCTACAGGGGGCTTATGAGCAGTTCTTC.